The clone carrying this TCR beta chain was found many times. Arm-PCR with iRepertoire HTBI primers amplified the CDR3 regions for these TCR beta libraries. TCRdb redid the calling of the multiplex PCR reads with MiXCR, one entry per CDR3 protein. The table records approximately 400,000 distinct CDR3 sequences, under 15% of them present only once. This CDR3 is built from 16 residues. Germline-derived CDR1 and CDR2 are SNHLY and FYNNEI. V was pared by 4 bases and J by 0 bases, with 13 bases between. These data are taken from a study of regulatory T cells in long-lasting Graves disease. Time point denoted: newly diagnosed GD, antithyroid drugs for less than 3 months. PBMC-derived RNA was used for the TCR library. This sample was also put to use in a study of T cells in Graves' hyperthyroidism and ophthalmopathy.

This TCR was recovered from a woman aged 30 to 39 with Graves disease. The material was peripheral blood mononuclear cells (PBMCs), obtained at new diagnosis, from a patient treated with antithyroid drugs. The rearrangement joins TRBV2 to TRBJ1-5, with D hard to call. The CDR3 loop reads CASSGGGGHSNQPQHF. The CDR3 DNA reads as TGTGCCAGCAGTGGGGGAGGAGGCCATAGCAATCAGCCCCAGCATTTT.